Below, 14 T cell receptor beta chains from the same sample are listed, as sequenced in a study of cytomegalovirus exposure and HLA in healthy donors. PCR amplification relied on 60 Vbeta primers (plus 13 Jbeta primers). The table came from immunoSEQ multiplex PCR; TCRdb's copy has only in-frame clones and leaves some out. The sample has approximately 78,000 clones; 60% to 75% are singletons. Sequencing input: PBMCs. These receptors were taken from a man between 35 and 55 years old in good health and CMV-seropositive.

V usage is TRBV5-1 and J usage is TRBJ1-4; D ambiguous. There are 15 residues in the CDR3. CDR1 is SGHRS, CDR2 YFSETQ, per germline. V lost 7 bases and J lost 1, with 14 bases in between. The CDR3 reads CASSAARGTNEKLFF. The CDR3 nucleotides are TGCGCCAGCTCGGCGGCGCGGGGAACTAATGAAAAACTGTTTTTT.

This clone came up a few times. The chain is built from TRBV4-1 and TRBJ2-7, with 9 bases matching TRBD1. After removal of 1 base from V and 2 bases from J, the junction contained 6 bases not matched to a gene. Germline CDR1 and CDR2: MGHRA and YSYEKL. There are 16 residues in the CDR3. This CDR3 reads CASSQVGTGGAYEQYF. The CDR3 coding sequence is TGCGCCAGCAGCCAAGTGGGTACAGGGGGCGCCTACGAGCAGTACTTC.

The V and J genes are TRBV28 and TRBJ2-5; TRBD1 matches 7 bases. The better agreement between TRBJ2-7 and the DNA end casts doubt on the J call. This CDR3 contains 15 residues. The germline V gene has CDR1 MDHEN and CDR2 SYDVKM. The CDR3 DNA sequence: TGTGCCAGCAGTTTATCGGGACAGCATGCCTACGAGCAGTACTTC. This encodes CASSLSGQHAYEQYF.

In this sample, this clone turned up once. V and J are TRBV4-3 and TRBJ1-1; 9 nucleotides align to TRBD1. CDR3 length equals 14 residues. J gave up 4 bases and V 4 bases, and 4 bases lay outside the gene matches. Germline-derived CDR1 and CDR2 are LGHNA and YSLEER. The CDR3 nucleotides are TGCGCCAGCAGCCCGGACAGGGGAGGCACTGAAGCTTTCTTT. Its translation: CASSPDRGGTEAFF.

The CDR3 sequence: CASSIFPGQGVNEQFF. The CDR3 DNA is TGTGCCAGTAGTATTTTCCCGGGACAGGGGGTCAATGAGCAGTTCTTC. The chain uses TRBV19 and TRBJ2-1; 11 bases line up with TRBD1. V was clipped by 3 bases and J by 6 bases; unmatched bases: 7. This CDR3 has 16 amino acids. Germline assignment: CDR1 LNHDA and CDR2 SQIVND (reference sequence).

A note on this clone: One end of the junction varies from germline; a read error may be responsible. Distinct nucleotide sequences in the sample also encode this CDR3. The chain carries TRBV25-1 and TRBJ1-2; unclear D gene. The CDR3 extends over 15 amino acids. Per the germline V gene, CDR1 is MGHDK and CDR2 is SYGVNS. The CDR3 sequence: CASEGWAVGRLGYTF. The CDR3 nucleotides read TGCGCCAGCGAGGGATGGGCAGTCGGGCGGCTTGGCTACACCTTC.

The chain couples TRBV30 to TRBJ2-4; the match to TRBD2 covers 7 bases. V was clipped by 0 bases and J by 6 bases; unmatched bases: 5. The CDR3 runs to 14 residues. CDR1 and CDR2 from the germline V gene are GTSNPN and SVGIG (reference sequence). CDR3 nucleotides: TGTGCCTGGAGTGTACCTAGGGAGGGAAACATTCAGTACTTC. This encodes CAWSVPREGNIQYF. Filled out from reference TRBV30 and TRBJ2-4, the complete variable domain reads SQTIHQWPATLVQPVGSPLSLECTVEGTSNPNLYWYRQAAGRGLQLLFYSVGIGQISSEVPQNLSASRPQDRQFILSSKKLLLSDSGFYLCAWSVPREGNIQYFGAGTRLSVL.

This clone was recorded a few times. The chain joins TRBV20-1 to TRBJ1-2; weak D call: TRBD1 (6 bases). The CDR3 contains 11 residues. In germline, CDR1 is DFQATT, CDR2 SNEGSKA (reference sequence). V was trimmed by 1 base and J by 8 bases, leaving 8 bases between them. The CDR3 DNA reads TGCAGTGCTAGAGCAGGGGACGGCTACACCTTC. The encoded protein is CSARAGDGYTF.

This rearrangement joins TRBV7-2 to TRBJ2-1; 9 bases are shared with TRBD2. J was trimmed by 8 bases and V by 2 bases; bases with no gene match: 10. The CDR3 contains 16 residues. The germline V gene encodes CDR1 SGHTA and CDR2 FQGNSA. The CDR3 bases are TGTGCCAGCAGCTTACGCGCAGCGGGGGGCAGCCATGAGCAGTTCTTC. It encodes CASSLRAAGGSHEQFF.

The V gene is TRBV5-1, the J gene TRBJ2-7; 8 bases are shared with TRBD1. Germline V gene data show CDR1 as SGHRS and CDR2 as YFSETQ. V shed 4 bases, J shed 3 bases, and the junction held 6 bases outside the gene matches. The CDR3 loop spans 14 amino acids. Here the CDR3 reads CASSIQGGGYEQYF. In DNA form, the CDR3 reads TGCGCCAGCAGCATACAGGGGGGAGGCTACGAGCAGTACTTC.

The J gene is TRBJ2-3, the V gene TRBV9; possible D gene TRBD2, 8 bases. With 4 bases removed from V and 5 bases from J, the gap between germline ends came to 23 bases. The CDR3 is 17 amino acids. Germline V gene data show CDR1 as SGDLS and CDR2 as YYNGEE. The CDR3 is CASSPQGGGGPGDTQYF. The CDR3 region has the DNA TGTGCCAGCAGCCCCCAGGGGGGCGGGGGGCCGGGAGATACGCAGTATTTT. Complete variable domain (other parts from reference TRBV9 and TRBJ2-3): DSGVTQTPKHLITATGQRVTLRCSPRSGDLSVYWYQQSLDQGLQFLIQYYNGEERAKGNILERFSAQQFPDLHSELNLSSLELGDSALYFCASSPQGGGGPGDTQYFGPGTRLTVL.

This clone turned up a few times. CDR3 coding DNA: TGTGCCAGCAGACATACAATGGATACGCAGTATTTT. It codes for CASRHTMDTQYF. This rearrangement joins TRBV6-5 to TRBJ2-3; no clear D. Germline V CDR1 and CDR2: MNHEY, SVGAGI. There are 12 residues in the CDR3. V was shortened by 6 bases and J by 6 bases, with 10 bases between the two germline ends.

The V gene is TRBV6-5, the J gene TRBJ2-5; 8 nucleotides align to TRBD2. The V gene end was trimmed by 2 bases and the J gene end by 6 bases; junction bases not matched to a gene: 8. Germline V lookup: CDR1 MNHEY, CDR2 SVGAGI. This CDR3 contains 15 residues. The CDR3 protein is CASSYTVSGGQTQYF. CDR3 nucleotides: TGTGCCAGCAGTTACACCGTCAGCGGGGGACAGACCCAGTACTTC.

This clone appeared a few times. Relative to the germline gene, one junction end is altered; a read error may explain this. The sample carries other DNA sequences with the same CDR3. CDR3: CAAGRAYSPLHF. CDR3 DNA: TGTGCCGCGGGTAGAGCCTATTCCCCCCTCCACTTT. The chain combines TRBV27 with TRBJ1-6; D ambiguous. The CDR3 covers 12 residues. Germline assignment: CDR1 MNHEY and CDR2 SMNVEV (reference sequence).